A single T cell receptor beta chain is shown here with its context. Germline assignment: CDR1 SGHTA and CDR2 FQGNSA. The trim removed 5 bases at V and 9 bases at J, leaving 13 bases unmatched. The CDR3 runs 15 residues. The sample is drawn from a study of blood T cell repertoires in COVID-19. Assay used: immunoSEQ multiplex PCR; TCRdb lists only in-frame clones, some missing. The sample contains 310,000 or so clones, about nine tenths of which appear only once. This TCR derives from a woman aged 45-60 years who had recovered from COVID-19. V gene TRBV7-2 combines with J gene TRBJ2-1, with TRBD1 matching 7 bases. The specimen sequenced was peripheral blood. The CDR3 here is CASSPPPITGVEQFF. In DNA form, the CDR3 reads TGTGCCAGCAGCCCGCCCCCCATTACAGGGGTTGAGCAGTTCTTC.